This is a list of T cell receptor beta chains from one sample in a study of T cell responses to AZD1222 COVID-19 vaccine. Clones were read by immunoSEQ multiplex PCR, and TCRdb kept only the in-frame ones, dropping some. The profile shows 140,000 to 150,000 clones, about 94% of them singletons. This specimen was peripheral blood, taken on day 0 of AZD1222 vaccination. These receptors were obtained from an adult in good health. The CDR3 runs from the conserved cysteine through the conserved F or W. A D gene is named only where the DNA matches it firmly. The size field is filled for only some rows; it gives once, few, many or a size class.

size: NA
V: TRBV7-9
J: TRBJ2-2
D: TRBD2
DNA: TGTGCCAGCAGCTTAGCGGGCCTAGCGGGAGGGGAGCTGTTTTTT
CDR3: CASSLAGLAGGELFF

size: NA
V: TRBV10-3
J: TRBJ2-7
D: TRBD1
DNA: TGTGCCATCACTGACCCCGGGACAGCATACGAGCAGTACTTC
CDR3: CAITDPGTAYEQYF

size: NA
V: TRBV5-1
J: TRBJ1-1
D: NA
DNA: TGCGCCAGCAGCTTGGGGGTTACGGCGAACACTGAAGCTTTCTTT
CDR3: CASSLGVTANTEAFF

size: NA
V: TRBV9
J: TRBJ2-1
D: NA
DNA: TGTGCCAGCAGCCCCGGGGGCTCCTACAATGAGCAGTTCTTC
CDR3: CASSPGGSYNEQFF

size: NA
V: TRBV6-5
J: TRBJ2-7
D: TRBD2
DNA: TGTGCCAGCAACTTTCAGCGGGGGTCCTACGAGCAGTACTTC
CDR3: CASNFQRGSYEQYF

size: NA
V: TRBV7-2
J: TRBJ1-5
D: TRBD1
DNA: TGTGCCAGCAGCCCAGGACAGGGGGCTGAGCCCCAGCATTTT
CDR3: CASSPGQGAEPQHF

size: once
V: TRBV19
J: TRBJ2-7
D: NA
DNA: TGTGCCAGTAGTCGACAGCGGTCCTACGAGCAGTACTTC
CDR3: CASSRQRSYEQYF

size: NA
V: TRBV9
J: TRBJ1-2
D: NA
DNA: TGTGCCAGCAGCGTGCAACAGGGATGCTACACCTTC
CDR3: CASSVQQGCYTF

size: many
V: TRBV27
J: TRBJ1-6
D: NA
DNA: TGTGCCAGCAGCTCCTATAATTCACCCCTCCACTTT
CDR3: CASSSYNSPLHF

size: NA
V: TRBV12-5
J: TRBJ1-1
D: NA
DNA: TGTGCTAGTGGTTTGGTCAAGGGACAGAACACTGAAGCTTTCTTT
CDR3: CASGLVKGQNTEAFF

size: once
V: TRBV27
J: TRBJ1-2
D: NA
DNA: TGTGCCAGCAGGATTTCGGGGTCGGGGAACTATGGCTACACCTTC
CDR3: CASRISGSGNYGYTF

size: once
V: TRBV2
J: TRBJ2-7
D: NA
DNA: TGTGCCAGTAAAGGACCCCTCCGCGAGCAGTACTTC
CDR3: CASKGPLREQYF

size: NA
V: TRBV20-1
J: TRBJ1-5
D: NA
DNA: TGCAGTGCTAGTAACCGAAGAAACAATCAGCCCCAGCATTTT
CDR3: CSASNRRNNQPQHF

size: NA
V: TRBV5-1
J: TRBJ2-7
D: NA
DNA: TGCGCCAGCAGCTTGGGGCCGGGCTACGAGCAGTACTTC
CDR3: CASSLGPGYEQYF

size: NA
V: TRBV5-1
J: TRBJ1-2
D: NA
DNA: TGCGCCAGCAGCCGGGGGTGGGGTGAGAACTATGGCTACACCTTC
CDR3: CASSRGWGENYGYTF

size: NA
V: TRBV27
J: TRBJ1-5
D: NA
DNA: TGTGCCAGCAGTCTTCAACAGGGTTTGAGTCAGCCCCAGCATTTT
CDR3: CASSLQQGLSQPQHF

size: NA
V: TRBV11-1
J: TRBJ1-1
D: NA
DNA: TGTGCCAGCAGGAAACGGGCCCGGCTTCCCGAAGCTTTCTTT
CDR3: CASRKRARLPEAFF

size: NA
V: TRBV9
J: TRBJ1-1
D: NA
DNA: TGTGCCAGCAGCGTATATAGCACTGAAGCTTTCTTT
CDR3: CASSVYSTEAFF

size: NA
V: TRBV2
J: TRBJ2-2
D: NA
DNA: TGTGCCAGCACTAGAGAAAGTGGTCCCACCGGGGAGCTGTTTTTT
CDR3: CASTRESGPTGELFF

size: NA
V: TRBV7-9
J: TRBJ1-2
D: NA
DNA: TGTGCCAGCAGCTTCCCTAATCAGGATGGCTACACCTTC
CDR3: CASSFPNQDGYTF